This passage covers 13 T cell receptor beta chains from one sample sequenced in a study of breast tumors, draining lymph nodes, adjacent tissues. TCRdb ran MiXCR on the multiplex PCR reads and lists one entry per CDR3 protein. This sample has fewer than 80,000 distinct CDR3 sequences, with less than 45% found just once. Sequencing input: breast tumor tissue. The receptors stem from a female donor with breast cancer. Some clones in this sample may be carry-over from other donors' samples.

To note about this clonotype: The germline gene is not matched at one end of the junction; a read error may be the cause. The genes are TRBV7-6 and TRBJ1-4; a weak D match, TRBD1 (6 bases). Germline V gene lookup returns CDR1 SGHVS and CDR2 FNYEAQ. The CDR3 runs 17 residues. The CDR3 region has the DNA TGTGCCGGCAGCTCACATGCCGTCCTGGGGGCAAGGGAAAAACTGTTTTTT. Protein: CAGSSHAVLGAREKLFF.

The genes are TRBV12-3 or TRBV12-4 and TRBJ1-5, with D tentatively TRBD1 (5 bases). Trimming pared 6 bases from V and 11 bases from J, leaving 17 bases between. The CDR3 extends over 13 amino acids. In nucleotides, the CDR3 is TGTGCCAGCAGCGCTTCCCGGGGGGAGACCCAGCATTTT. The encoded protein is CASSASRGETQHF.

Only one count was recorded for this clonotype. This chain links TRBV5-1 with TRBJ2-3, with D unresolved. Germline-derived CDR1 and CDR2 are SGHRS and YFSETQ. The CDR3 extends over 13 amino acids. Between the trimmed V and J ends, which lost 0 bases and 6 bases, there was a span of 8 bases. CDR3 protein: CASSLAVGDTQYF. In DNA, the CDR3 is TGCGCCAGCAGCTTGGCCGTCGGGGATACGCAGTATTTT. Complete variable domain (other parts from reference TRBV5-1 and TRBJ2-3): KAGVTQTPRYLIKTRGQQVTLSCSPISGHRSVSWYQQTPGQGLQFLFEYFSETQRNKGNFPGRFSGRQFSNSRSEMNVSTLELGDSALYLCASSLAVGDTQYFGPGTRLTVL.

Sample share makes this clonotype medium-sized (0.01 to 0.1%). The chain links TRBV20-1 to TRBJ2-5, with 9 bases matching TRBD1. Germline CDR1 DFQATT, CDR2 SNEGSKA (reference sequence). The junction had 9 bases not matched to a gene; V was cut back by 6 bases and J by 4 bases. This CDR3 is 14 amino acids long. Here the CDR3 DNA reads TGCAGTGCCGTACCTCGACAGGGGGGAGAGACCCAGTACTTC. Protein product: CSAVPRQGGETQYF.

This clonotype was found many times. The chain uses TRBV6-1 and TRBJ1-5, with 8 nucleotides matching TRBD1. The germline V gene encodes CDR1 MNHNS and CDR2 SASEGT. There are 14 residues in the CDR3. V lost 7 bases to trimming and J lost 11 bases; unmatched junction nucleotides: 13. CDR3 loop: CASTSGQGPEAQHF. DNA for the CDR3: TGTGCCAGCACCTCCGGACAGGGTCCGGAGGCCCAGCATTTT.

The chain has TRBV7-9 and TRBJ2-1, with a possible D match to TRBD1 (6 bases). The V and J ends lost 3 bases and 3 bases respectively, with 15 bases between them. The CDR3 is made up of 16 amino acids. Germline V gene lookup returns CDR1 SEHNR and CDR2 FQNEAQ (reference sequence). CDR3 sequence: CASSFLGRGRYNEQFF. The CDR3 region has the DNA TGTGCCAGCAGCTTTTTGGGCAGGGGTCGCTACAATGAGCAGTTCTTC.

This clonotype occurred many times. This chain connects TRBV15 to TRBJ2-4; D gene uncertain. Germline CDR1 LNHNV, CDR2 YYDKDF (reference sequence). This CDR3 region has 14 residues. The V end was cut by 0 bases, the J end by 6 bases, with 9 bases between. DNA of the CDR3: TGTGCCACCAGCAGAGATCACAACGTAAACATTCAGTACTTC. Translated: CATSRDHNVNIQYF.

Regarding this clonotype: No conserved phenylalanine or tryptophan ends this CDR3, so it is likely a read error. The limits of the CDR3 on the DNA are not certain, so only TCRdb's listed CDR3 is given. The chain carries TRBV5-4 and TRBJ2-7; the table names TRBD1, a call not compared with the DNA. The CDR3 totals 14 residues, both ends included. Germline V gene lookup returns CDR1 SGHNT and CDR2 YYREEE (reference sequence). The CDR3 here is CASSLDWGTYERYS.

The gene calls are TRBV20-1 and TRBJ2-3; D remains ambiguous. Germline lookup yields CDR1 DFQATT and CDR2 SNEGSKA (reference sequence). This CDR3 has 15 residues. Trimming stripped 2 bases from V and 6 bases from J, with 18 bases between. The CDR3, as DNA: TGCAGTGCTAGAAGGAGCCATGGATCTTCCGATACGCAGTATTTT. This gives the protein CSARRSHGSSDTQYF.

This clonotype was seen at least ten times. The chain employs TRBV7-3 and TRBJ1-2; D is unresolved. The CDR3 has 11 residues. Trimming took off 5 bases at V and 6 bases at J, with 7 bases between the two ends. Germline V gene sequence: CDR1 SGHTA, CDR2 FQGTGA. Here the CDR3 reads CASSLTHGYTF. The CDR3 DNA follows: TGTGCCAGCAGCCTCACACATGGCTACACCTTC.

V gene TRBV12-3 or TRBV12-4 combines with J gene TRBJ1-6, with TRBD1 identical over 10 bases. This CDR3 comprises 15 residues. J was trimmed by 18 bases and V by 1 base; bases with no gene match: 12. The CDR3 sequence: CASSLEDRGGISPHF. The CDR3 DNA reads TGTGCCAGCAGTTTAGAGGACAGGGGGGGCATCAGCCCCCACTTT.

The chain joins TRBV12-3 or TRBV12-4 to TRBJ1-1; TRBD1 agrees at 8 bases. V was clipped by 4 bases and J by 11 bases; unmatched bases: 9. The CDR3 totals 13 residues. The CDR3 spells CASSSLQGVQAFF. In nucleotides, the CDR3 is TGTGCCAGCAGTTCGCTACAGGGGGTTCAGGCTTTCTTT.

This clonotype was counted at least ten times. This CDR3 reads CASSYSGSGTDTQYF. As DNA, the CDR3 is TGTGCCAGCAGTTACTCAGGGTCAGGGACAGATACGCAGTATTTT. V and J are TRBV6-5 and TRBJ2-3; possible D gene TRBD1, 5 bases. This CDR3 is 15 amino acids long. V lost 0 bases and J lost 3, with 10 bases in between. Germline CDR1 and CDR2: MNHEY and SVGAGI.